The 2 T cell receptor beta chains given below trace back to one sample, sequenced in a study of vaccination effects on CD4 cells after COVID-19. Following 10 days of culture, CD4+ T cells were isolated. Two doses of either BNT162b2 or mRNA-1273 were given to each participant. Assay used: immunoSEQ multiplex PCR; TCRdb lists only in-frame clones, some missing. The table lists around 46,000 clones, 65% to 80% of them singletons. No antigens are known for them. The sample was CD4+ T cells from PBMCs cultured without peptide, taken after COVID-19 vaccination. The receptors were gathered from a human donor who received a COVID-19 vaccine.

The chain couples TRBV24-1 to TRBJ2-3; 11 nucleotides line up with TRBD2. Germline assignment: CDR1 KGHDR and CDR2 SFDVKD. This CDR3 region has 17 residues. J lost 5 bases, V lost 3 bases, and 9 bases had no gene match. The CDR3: CATSDASGGRLVDTQYF. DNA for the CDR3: TGTGCCACCAGTGATGCTAGCGGGGGGCGGTTGGTAGATACGCAGTATTTT.

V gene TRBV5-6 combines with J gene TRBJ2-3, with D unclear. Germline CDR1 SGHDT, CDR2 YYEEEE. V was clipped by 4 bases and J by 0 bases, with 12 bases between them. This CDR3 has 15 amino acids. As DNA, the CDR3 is TGTGCCAGCAGCCTCCCCCTCGAGAGCACAGATACGCAGTATTTT. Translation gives CASSLPLESTDTQYF.